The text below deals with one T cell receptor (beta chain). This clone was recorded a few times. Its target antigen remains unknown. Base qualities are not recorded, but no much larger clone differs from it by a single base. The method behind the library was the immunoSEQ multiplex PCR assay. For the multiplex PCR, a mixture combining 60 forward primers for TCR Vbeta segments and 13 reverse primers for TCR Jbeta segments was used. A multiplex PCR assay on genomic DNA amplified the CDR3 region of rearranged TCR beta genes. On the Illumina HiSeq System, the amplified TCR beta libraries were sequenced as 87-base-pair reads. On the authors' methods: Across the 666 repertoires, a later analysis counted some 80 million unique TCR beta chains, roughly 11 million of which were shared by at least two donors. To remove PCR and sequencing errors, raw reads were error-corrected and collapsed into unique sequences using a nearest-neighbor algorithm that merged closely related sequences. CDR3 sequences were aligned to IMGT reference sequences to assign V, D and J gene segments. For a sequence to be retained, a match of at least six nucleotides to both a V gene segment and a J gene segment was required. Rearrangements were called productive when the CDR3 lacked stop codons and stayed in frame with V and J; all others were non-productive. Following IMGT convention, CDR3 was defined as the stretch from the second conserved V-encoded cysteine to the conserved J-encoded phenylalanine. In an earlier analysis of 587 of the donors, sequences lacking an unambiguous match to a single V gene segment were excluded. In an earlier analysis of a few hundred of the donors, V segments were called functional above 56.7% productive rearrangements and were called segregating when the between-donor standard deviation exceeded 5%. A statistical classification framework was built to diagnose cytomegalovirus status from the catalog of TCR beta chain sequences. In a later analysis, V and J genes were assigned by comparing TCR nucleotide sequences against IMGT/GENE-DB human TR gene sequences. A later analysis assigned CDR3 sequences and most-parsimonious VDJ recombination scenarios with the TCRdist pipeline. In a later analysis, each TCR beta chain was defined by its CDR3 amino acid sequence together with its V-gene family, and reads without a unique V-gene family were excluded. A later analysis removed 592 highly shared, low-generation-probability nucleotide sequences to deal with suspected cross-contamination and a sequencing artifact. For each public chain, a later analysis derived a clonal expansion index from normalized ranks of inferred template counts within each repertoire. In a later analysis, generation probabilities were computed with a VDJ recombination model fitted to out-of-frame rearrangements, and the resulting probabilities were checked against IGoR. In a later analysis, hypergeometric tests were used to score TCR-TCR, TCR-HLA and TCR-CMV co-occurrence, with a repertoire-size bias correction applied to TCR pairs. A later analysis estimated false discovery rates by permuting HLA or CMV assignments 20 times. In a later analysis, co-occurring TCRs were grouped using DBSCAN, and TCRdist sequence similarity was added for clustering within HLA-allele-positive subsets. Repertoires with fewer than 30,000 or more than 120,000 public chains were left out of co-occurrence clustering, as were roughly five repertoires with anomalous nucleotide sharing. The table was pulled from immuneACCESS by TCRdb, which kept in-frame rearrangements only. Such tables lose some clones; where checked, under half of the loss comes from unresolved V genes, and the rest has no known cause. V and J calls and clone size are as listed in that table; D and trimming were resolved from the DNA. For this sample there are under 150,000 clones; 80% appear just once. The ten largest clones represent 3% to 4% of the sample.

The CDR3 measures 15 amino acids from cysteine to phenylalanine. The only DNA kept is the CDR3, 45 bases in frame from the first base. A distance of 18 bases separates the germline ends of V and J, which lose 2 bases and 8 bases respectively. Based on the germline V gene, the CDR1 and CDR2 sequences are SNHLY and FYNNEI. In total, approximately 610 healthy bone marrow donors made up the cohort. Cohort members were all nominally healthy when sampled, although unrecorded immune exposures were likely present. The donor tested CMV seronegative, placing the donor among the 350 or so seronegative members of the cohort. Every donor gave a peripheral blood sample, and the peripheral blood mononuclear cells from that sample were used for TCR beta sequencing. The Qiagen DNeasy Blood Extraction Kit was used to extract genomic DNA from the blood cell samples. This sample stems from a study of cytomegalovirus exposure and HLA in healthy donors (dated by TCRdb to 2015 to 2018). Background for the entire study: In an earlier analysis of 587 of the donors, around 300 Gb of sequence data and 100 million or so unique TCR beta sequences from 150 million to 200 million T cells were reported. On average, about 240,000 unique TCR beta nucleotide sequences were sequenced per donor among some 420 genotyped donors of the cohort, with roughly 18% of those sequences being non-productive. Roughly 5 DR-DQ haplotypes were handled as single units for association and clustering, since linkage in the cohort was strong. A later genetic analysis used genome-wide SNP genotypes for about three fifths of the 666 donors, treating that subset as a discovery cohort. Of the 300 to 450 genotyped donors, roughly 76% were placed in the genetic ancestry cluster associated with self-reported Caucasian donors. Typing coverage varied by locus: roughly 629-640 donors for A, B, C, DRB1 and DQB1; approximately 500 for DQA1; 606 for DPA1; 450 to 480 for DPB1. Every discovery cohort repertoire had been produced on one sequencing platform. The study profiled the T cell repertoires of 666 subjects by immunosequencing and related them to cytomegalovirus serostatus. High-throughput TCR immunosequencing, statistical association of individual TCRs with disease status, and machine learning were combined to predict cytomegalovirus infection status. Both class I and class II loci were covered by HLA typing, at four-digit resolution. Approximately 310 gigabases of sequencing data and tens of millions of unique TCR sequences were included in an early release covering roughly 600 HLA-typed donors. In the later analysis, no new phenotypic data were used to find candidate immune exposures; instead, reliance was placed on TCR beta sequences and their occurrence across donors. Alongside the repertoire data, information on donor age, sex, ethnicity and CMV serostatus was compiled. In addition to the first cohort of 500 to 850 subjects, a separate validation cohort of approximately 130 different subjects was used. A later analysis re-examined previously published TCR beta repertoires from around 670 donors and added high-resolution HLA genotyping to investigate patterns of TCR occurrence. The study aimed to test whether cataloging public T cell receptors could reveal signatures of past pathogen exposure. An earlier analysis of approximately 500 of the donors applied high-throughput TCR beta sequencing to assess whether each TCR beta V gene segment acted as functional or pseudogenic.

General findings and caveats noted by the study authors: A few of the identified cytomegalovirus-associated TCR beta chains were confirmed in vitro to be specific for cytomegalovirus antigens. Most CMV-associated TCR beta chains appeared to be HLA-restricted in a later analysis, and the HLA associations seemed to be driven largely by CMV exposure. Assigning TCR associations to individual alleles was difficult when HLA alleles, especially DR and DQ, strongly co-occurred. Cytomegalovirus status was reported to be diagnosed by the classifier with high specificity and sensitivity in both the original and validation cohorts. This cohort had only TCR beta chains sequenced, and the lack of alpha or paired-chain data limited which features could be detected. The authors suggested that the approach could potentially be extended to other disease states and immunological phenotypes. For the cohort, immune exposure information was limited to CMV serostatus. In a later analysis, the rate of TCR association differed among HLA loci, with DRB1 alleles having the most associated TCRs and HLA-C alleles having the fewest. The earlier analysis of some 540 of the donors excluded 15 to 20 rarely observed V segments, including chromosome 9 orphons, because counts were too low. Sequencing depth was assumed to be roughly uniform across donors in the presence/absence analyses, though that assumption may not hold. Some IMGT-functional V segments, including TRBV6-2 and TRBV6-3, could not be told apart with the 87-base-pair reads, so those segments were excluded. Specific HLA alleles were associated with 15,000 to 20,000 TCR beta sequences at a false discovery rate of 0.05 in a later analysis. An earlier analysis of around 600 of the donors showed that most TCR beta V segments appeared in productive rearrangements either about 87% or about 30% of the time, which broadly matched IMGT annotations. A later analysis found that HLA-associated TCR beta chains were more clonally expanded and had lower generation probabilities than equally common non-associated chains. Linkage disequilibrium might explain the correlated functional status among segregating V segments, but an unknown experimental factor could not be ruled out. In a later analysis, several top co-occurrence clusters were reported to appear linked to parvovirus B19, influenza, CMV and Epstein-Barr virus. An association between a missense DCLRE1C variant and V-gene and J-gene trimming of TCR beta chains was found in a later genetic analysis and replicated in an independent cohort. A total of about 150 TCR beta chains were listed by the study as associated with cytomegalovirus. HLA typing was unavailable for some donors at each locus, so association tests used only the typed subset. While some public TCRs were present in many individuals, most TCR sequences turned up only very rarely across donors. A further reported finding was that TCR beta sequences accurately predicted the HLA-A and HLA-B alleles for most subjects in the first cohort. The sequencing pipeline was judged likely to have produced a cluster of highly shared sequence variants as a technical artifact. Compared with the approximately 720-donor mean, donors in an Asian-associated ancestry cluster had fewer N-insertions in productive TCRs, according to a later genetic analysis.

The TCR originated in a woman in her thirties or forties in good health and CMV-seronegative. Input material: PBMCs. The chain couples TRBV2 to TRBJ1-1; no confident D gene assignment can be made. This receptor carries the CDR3 CASSERVGTVLEAFF. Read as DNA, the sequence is TGTGCCAGCAGTGAAAGAGTTGGTACAGTCCTGGAAGCTTTCTTT.